This T cell receptor beta chain comes out of a study of blood T cell repertoires in COVID-19. Sequencing used immunoSEQ multiplex PCR; TCRdb keeps in-frame clones, though not all of them. This table has a few hundred thousand clones, more than 70% appearing once. Sequencing was done on a sample of PBMCs or T cells enriched from blood (not recorded which). The source is a man aged 40-49 years in a cohort exposed to, infected with or recovered from COVID-19 (not recorded which).

CDR3 in DNA: TGTGCCACCAGTGACGTCACAGATACGCAGTATTTT. Protein: CATSDVTDTQYF. The chain carries TRBV24-1 and TRBJ2-3; no definite D call. V lost 4 bases to trimming and J lost 2 bases, with 3 bases between them. In germline, CDR1 is KGHDR, CDR2 SFDVKD. This CDR3 region has 12 residues.